The rows below give T cell receptor beta chains drawn from one sample of a study of CD8 T cells in ankylosing spondylitis. TCRdb itself ran the 5' RACE reads through MiXCR, one entry per CDR3 protein. The sample carries about 800,000 distinct CDR3 sequences, about an eighth recorded once. Sequenced sample: blood, either unsorted or a sorted T cell fraction (not recorded which). The receptors shown here come from a male donor with ankylosing spondylitis. Both conserved end residues are part of each CDR3.

v_call: TRBV12-3/TRBV12-4
cdr3_aa: CASSLQGGLTYEQYF

v_call: TRBV29-1
cdr3_aa: CSVDPGQVSWGFF

v_call: TRBV20-1
cdr3_aa: CSAWTASGANVLTF

v_call: TRBV27
cdr3_aa: CASSLSAGRNYGYTF

v_call: TRBV5-5
cdr3_aa: CASSLDGTGRLFF

v_call: TRBV4-1
cdr3_aa: CASSRTTGRAYEQYF

v_call: TRBV20-1
cdr3_aa: CSASPNLAADEQFF

v_call: TRBV6-2/TRBV6-3
cdr3_aa: CASSSLASAYTQYF

v_call: TRBV28
cdr3_aa: CASSPWGGIGGSEQYF

v_call: TRBV5-1
cdr3_aa: CASSLGDTPEAFF

v_call: TRBV10-2
cdr3_aa: CASNPTGANLNTEAFF

v_call: TRBV6-2/TRBV6-3
cdr3_aa: CASSHWGQVENSPLHF

v_call: TRBV7-9
cdr3_aa: CASSLKDYQPQHF

v_call: TRBV7-3
cdr3_aa: CASSPTGDHGYTF

v_call: TRBV27
cdr3_aa: CASSFRPGGISEQYF

v_call: TRBV7-9
cdr3_aa: CASSLAWEFQETQYF

v_call: TRBV7-2
cdr3_aa: CASSLTGQPYEQYF

v_call: TRBV12-3/TRBV12-4
cdr3_aa: CASSASRDRGPVGYTF

v_call: TRBV12-3/TRBV12-4
cdr3_aa: CASSLAGTTGELFF

v_call: TRBV5-1
cdr3_aa: CASSWGTAGELFF

v_call: TRBV20-1
cdr3_aa: CSASNSGTGGFGYTF

v_call: TRBV12-3/TRBV12-4
cdr3_aa: CASRMTGRVNSPLHF

v_call: TRBV7-6
cdr3_aa: CASSQVDTDTQYF

v_call: TRBV28
cdr3_aa: CASSATGSQETQYF

v_call: TRBV6-5
cdr3_aa: CASSSITGELFF

v_call: TRBV28
cdr3_aa: CASSLIGTGGSYEQYF

v_call: TRBV18
cdr3_aa: CATLRAGANNEQFF

v_call: TRBV7-9
cdr3_aa: CASSKGQGNTIYF